The clone carrying this T cell receptor beta chain was observed a handful of times. How the authors handled the data: How many nucleated cells were present was estimated from reference gene primer amplification. The repertoire was sequenced with immunoSEQ multiplex PCR; TCRdb's copy has only in-frame clones and lacks some. V and J calls and clone size come straight from that table; D and trimming were deduced from the DNA. Of roughly 160,000 clones in the sample, 80% were seen once. This entry belongs to a study of blood T cell repertoires in COVID-19. The CDR3 covers 15 residues. V dropped 6 bases and J dropped 4; count of bases not matched to a gene: 10. Germline V gene lookup returns CDR1 LNHDA and CDR2 SQIVND (reference sequence).

Sequenced input: PBMCs or T cells enriched from blood (not recorded which). This TCR was sampled from a woman aged 55-75 years who had recovered from COVID-19. The chain carries TRBV19 and TRBJ1-2; TRBD1 matches 8 bases. CDR3 sequence (DNA): TGTGCCAGTAGCCCCCGGACAGGGTTGAGCTATGGCTACACCTTC. It specifies CASSPRTGLSYGYTF.